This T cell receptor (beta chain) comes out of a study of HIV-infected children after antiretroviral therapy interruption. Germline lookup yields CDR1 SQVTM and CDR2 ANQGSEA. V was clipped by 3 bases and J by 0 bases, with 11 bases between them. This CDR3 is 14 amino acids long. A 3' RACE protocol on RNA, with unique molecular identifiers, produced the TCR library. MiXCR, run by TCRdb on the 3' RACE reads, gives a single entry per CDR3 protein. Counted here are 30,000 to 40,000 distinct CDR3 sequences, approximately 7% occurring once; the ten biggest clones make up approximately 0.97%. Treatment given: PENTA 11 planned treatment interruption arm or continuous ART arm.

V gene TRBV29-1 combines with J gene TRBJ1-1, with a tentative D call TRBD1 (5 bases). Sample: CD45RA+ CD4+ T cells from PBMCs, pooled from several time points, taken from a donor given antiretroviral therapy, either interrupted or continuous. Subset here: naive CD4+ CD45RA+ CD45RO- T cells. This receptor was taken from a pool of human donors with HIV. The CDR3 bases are TGCAGCGTTGAGCGTGGGGGGGTGAACACTGAAGCTTTCTTT. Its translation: CSVERGGVNTEAFF.